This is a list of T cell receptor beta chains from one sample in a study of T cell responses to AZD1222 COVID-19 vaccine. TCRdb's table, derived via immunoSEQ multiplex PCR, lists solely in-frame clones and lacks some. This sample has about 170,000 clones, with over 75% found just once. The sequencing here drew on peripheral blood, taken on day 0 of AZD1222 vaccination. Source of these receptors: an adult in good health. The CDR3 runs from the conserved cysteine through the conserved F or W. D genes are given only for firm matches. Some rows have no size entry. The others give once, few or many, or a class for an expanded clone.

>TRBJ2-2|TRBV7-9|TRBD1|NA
TGTGCCAGCAGAGGAGACAGGGTCGGCACCGGGGAGCTGTTTTTT
CASRGDRVGTGELFF
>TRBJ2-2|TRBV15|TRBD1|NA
TGTGCCACCAGCAGTCCGGGACAGGGGGCCGGGGAGCTGTTTTTT
CATSSPGQGAGELFF
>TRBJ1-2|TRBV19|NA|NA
TGTGCCAGTAGATGGGAGACGCATGTGGGCTACACCTTC
CASRWETHVGYTF
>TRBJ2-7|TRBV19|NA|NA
TGTGCCAGTAGTATAGGGGCAGGGAGATCCTACGAGCAGTACTTC
CASSIGAGRSYEQYF
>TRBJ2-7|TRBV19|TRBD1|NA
TGTGCCAGTAGTCCACCCGGGACAGCCTACGAGCAGTACTTC
CASSPPGTAYEQYF
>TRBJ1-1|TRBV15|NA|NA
TGTGCCACCAGCGTCCACAGGGAGGTTGGTTGGGTGAACACTGAAGCTTTCTTT
CATSVHREVGWVNTEAFF
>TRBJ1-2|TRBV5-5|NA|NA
TGTGCCAGCAGCTTGGTTCAGGGAGCCTATGGCTACACCTTC
CASSLVQGAYGYTF
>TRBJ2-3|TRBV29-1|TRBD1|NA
TGCATCGGACAGGGGTTAAGAGATACGCAGTATTTT
CIGQGLRDTQYF
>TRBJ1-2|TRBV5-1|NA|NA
TGCGCCAGCAGCTTGGACGGCGGTTACTATGGCTACACCTTC
CASSLDGGYYGYTF
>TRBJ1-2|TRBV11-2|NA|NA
TGTGCCAGCAGCTTAGATTGGGGGAGAGGGGACTATGGCTACACCTTC
CASSLDWGRGDYGYTF
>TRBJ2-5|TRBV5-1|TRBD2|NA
TGCGCCAGCACCCTCGGGGGGCAAGAGACCCAGTACTTC
CASTLGGQETQYF
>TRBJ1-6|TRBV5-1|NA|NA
TGCGCCAGCAGCTTTGAGACAGGCTTTCGGTCACCCCTCCACTTT
CASSFETGFRSPLHF
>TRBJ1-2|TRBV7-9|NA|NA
TGTGCCAGCAGCCCAGACCGGGTCCGCTACACCTTC
CASSPDRVRYTF
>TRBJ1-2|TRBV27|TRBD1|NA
TGTGCCAGCAGTCGAGGACAGGGGGGCGTTGGCGGCTACACCTTC
CASSRGQGGVGGYTF
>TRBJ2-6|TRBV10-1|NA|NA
TGCGCCAGCAGTGAAGGAGCAGCTGGGGCCAACGTCCTGACTTTC
CASSEGAAGANVLTF
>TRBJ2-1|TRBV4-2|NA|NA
TGTGCCAGCAGCCAGCCAGGGGCTTCCTACAATGAGCAGTTCTTC
CASSQPGASYNEQFF
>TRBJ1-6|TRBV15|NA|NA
TGTGCCACCAGCAGGACAGAAAAACATTCACCCCTCCACTTT
CATSRTEKHSPLHF
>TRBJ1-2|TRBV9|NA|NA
TGTGCCAGCAGCGTAGAGGTGACGGAGAACTATGGCTACACCTTC
CASSVEVTENYGYTF
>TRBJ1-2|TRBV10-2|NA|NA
TGCGCCAGCAGTGAGTCGAGGTTCTATGGCTACACCTTC
CASSESRFYGYTF
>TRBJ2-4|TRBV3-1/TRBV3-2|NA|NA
TGTGCCAGCAGCCAGGGCGGGCTAGCCAAAAACATTCAGTACTTC
CASSQGGLAKNIQYF
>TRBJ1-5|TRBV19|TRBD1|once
TGTGCCAGTAGGGACAGGGGCTCCGTAAGTCAGCCCCAGCATTTT
CASRDRGSVSQPQHF
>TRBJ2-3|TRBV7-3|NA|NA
TGTGCCAGCAGCTCTGTCGACGGAACAGATACGCAGTATTTT
CASSSVDGTDTQYF
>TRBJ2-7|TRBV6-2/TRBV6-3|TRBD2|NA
TGTGCCAGCAGTTACTCGCCCAGGGAGGGATACGAGCAGTACTTC
CASSYSPREGYEQYF
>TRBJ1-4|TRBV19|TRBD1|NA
TGTGCCAGTAGTCCCGCTCCGGGACAGGGGGGTGAAAAACTGTTTTTT
CASSPAPGQGGEKLFF
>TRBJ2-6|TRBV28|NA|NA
TGTGCCAGCAGTTTTAAGGGCCCTGGGGCCAACGTCCTGACTTTC
CASSFKGPGANVLTF
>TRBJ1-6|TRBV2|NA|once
TGTGCCAGCAGTTCAGCAGGGACTTATAATTCACCCCTCCACTTT
CASSSAGTYNSPLHF
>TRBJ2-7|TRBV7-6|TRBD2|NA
TGTGCCAGCAGCGCCGGGACGGGGGGCTACGAGCAGTACTTC
CASSAGTGGYEQYF
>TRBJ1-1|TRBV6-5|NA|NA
TGTGCCAGCAGTTACGAGGGTTGGACTGAAGCTTTCTTT
CASSYEGWTEAFF
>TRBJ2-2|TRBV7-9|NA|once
TGTGCCAGCAGACTACTTTCAGGGGTGAGCACCGGGGAGCTGTTTTTT
CASRLLSGVSTGELFF
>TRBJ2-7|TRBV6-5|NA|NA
TGTGCCAGCAGTTACTCATCCTCGGGAATGAGAAACGAGCAGTACTTC
CASSYSSSGMRNEQYF
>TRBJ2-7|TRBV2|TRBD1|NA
TGTGCCAGCAGTGCCGGGACAGGGGGCTACGAGCAGTACTTC
CASSAGTGGYEQYF
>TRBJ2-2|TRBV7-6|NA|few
TGTGCCAGCAGCTTAGTCAGCAGGAACACCGGGGAGCTGTTTTTT
CASSLVSRNTGELFF
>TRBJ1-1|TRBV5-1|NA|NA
TGCGCCAGCAGCTTGGTGGCAGGGTCGGGTGAAGCTTTCTTT
CASSLVAGSGEAFF
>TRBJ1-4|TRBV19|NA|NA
TGTGCCAGTAGTATCACGGGGACGAGTGAAAAACTGTTTTTT
CASSITGTSEKLFF
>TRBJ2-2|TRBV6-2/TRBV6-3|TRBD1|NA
TGTGCCAGCAGTTACGATTGGACAGGGCGGAGCACCGGGGAGCTGTTTTTT
CASSYDWTGRSTGELFF
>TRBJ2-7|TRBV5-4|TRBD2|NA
TGTGCCAGCAGCGCCACCGGGACTAGGGGCTACGAGCAGTACTTC
CASSATGTRGYEQYF
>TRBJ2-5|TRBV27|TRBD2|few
TGTGCCAGCAGTTTCGCCGGGACTAGCCAAGAGACCCAGTACTTC
CASSFAGTSQETQYF